This is a list of T cell receptor beta chains from one sample in a study of blood T cell repertoires in COVID-19. Repertoires were generated with immunoSEQ multiplex PCR, while TCRdb's copy carries only in-frame clones and drops some. The profile shows 450,000 to 500,000 clones, around nine tenths of them singletons. Material for sequencing was PBMCs or T cells enriched from blood (not recorded which). All receptors derive from a woman aged 55-69 years who had recovered from COVID-19. The CDR3 runs from the conserved cysteine through the conserved F or W. Each record gives: V gene, J gene, clone size, CDR3 length, D gene, CDR3 protein, CDR3 DNA. The D gene is left open where the match is weak. Where a row states a size, it is once, few, many or the class of an expanded clone; other rows omit it.

TRBV6-2/TRBV6-3	TRBJ2-1	-	18	TRBD2	CASSYSVLAGGPYNEQFF	TGTGCCAGCAGTTACTCGGTTCTAGCGGGGGGGCCCTACAATGAGCAGTTCTTC
TRBV12-5	TRBJ2-6	-	21	TRBD1	CASGLVWDTYRGKSGANVLTF	TGTGCTAGTGGTTTGGTTTGGGATACGTACAGGGGAAAAAGTGGGGCCAACGTCCTGACTTTC
TRBV10-1	TRBJ2-3	-	17	TRBD1	CASSESILTERTGTQYF	TGCGCCAGCAGTGAGTCGATTTTAACAGAGAGGACAGGGACGCAGTATTTT
TRBV7-6	TRBJ2-2	-	16	-	CASSEARHPNTGELFF	TGTGCCAGCAGCGAAGCTCGACATCCGAACACCGGGGAGCTGTTTTTT
TRBV30	TRBJ1-5	-	13	-	CAWSPQPNQPQHF	TGTGCCTGGAGTCCACAGCCGAATCAGCCCCAGCATTTT
TRBV12-2	TRBJ1-3	-	17	-	CASRSVPGHFSGNTIYF	TGTGCAAGTCGCTCAGTCCCGGGACATTTCTCTGGAAACACCATATATTTT
TRBV2	TRBJ1-6	-	15	-	CASSEALPSNSPLHF	TGTGCCAGCAGTGAAGCGCTACCGAGTAATTCACCCCTCCACTTT
TRBV5-4	TRBJ2-7	-	15	-	CASRAGLSSSYEQYF	TGTGCCAGCAGGGCGGGACTTTCGAGCTCCTACGAGCAGTACTTC
TRBV19	TRBJ1-5	-	14	-	CASRGLQGSQPQHF	TGTGCCAGTAGAGGGCTACAGGGAAGTCAGCCCCAGCATTTT
TRBV6-5	TRBJ1-4	-	14	-	CASSLGSTNEKLFF	TGTGCCAGCAGTCTTGGCTCAACTAATGAAAAACTGTTTTTT
TRBV7-2	TRBJ1-1	-	14	-	CASSLSGLSTEAFF	TGTGCCAGCAGCTTATCAGGGCTCTCCACTGAAGCTTTCTTT
TRBV28	TRBJ1-5	-	17	TRBD1	CASSSDRGRRSNQPQHF	TGTGCCAGCAGTTCCGACAGGGGGCGAAGAAGCAATCAGCCCCAGCATTTT
TRBV29-1	TRBJ1-2	-	12	TRBD1	CSVVGQGNGYTF	TGCAGCGTTGTTGGACAGGGGAATGGCTACACCTTC
TRBV25-1	TRBJ1-3	-	16	-	CASSASDFWGQNTIYF	TGTGCCAGCAGTGCTTCGGACTTTTGGGGACAAAACACCATATATTTT
TRBV7-2	TRBJ2-3	-	15	TRBD2	CASSLTGGAEDTQYF	TGTGCCAGCAGCTTAACCGGGGGGGCGGAAGATACGCAGTATTTT
TRBV11-2	TRBJ1-3	few	15	-	CASSSHPGAGNTIYF	TGTGCCAGCAGCTCCCACCCGGGGGCTGGAAACACCATATATTTT
TRBV6-1	TRBJ1-4	-	14	-	CASSEAGANEKLFF	TGTGCCAGCAGTGAAGCAGGGGCTAATGAAAAACTGTTTTTT
TRBV7-2	TRBJ2-5	few	14	TRBD2	CASSVVTSGETQYF	TGTGCCAGCAGCGTCGTGACTAGCGGAGAGACCCAGTACTTC
TRBV7-9	TRBJ1-5	-	15	-	CASSFNWRLNQPQHF	TGTGCCAGCAGCTTCAATTGGCGGCTCAATCAGCCCCAGCATTTT
TRBV27	TRBJ2-1	-	14	TRBD1	CASSFRDRGVEQFF	TGTGCCAGCAGTTTCCGGGACAGGGGTGTTGAGCAGTTCTTC
TRBV7-9	TRBJ2-7	-	12	TRBD1	CASSFGQGEQYF	TGTGCCAGCAGCTTCGGACAGGGGGAGCAGTACTTC
TRBV28	TRBJ2-7	once	15	TRBD1	CASSSLGQGGYEQYF	TGTGCCAGCAGTTCCCTAGGACAGGGTGGGTACGAGCAGTACTTC
TRBV30	TRBJ2-2	-	11	-	CGAFNTGELFF	TGTGGAGCGTTCAACACCGGGGAGCTGTTTTTT
TRBV5-1	TRBJ1-4	-	15	TRBD1	CASSPAGQGGVKLFF	TGCGCCAGCAGCCCGGCAGGGCAGGGGGGTGTAAAACTGTTTTTT
TRBV5-1	TRBJ2-7	-	16	TRBD1	CASSFTGDPSSYEQYF	TGCGCCAGCAGCTTCACAGGGGATCCCAGCTCCTACGAGCAGTACTTC
TRBV18	TRBJ1-4	-	17	TRBD1	CASSPQASGQGGEKLFF	TGTGCCAGCTCACCACAAGCGTCGGGACAGGGTGGCGAAAAACTGTTTTTT
TRBV6-4	TRBJ1-1	-	14	TRBD1	CASPTGGMNTEAFF	TGTGCCAGCCCAACAGGGGGCATGAACACTGAAGCTTTCTTT
TRBV6-5	TRBJ2-5	once	15	-	CASSYSGGRTGTQYF	TGTGCCAGCAGTTACTCCGGGGGACGAACGGGGACCCAGTACTTC
TRBV7-2	TRBJ2-3	-	15	TRBD2	CASSLGGGLTDTQYF	TGTGCCAGCAGCTTAGGCGGGGGGCTCACAGATACGCAGTATTTT
TRBV12-1	TRBJ1-6	-	16	-	CASSPLQSESDSPLHF	TGTGCCAGCAGCCCCCTGCAGTCAGAAAGTGATTCACCCCTCCACTTT
TRBV30	TRBJ2-5	-	15	-	CAWSASRSDWQTQYF	TGTGCCTGGAGTGCTTCCCGCTCGGACTGGCAGACCCAGTACTTC
TRBV10-3	TRBJ1-1	-	16	TRBD1	CAISESEGQGRTEAFF	TGTGCCATCAGTGAGTCGGAAGGACAGGGCAGGACTGAAGCTTTCTTT
TRBV7-2	TRBJ1-5	-	13	-	CASSFSVNQPQHF	TGTGCCAGCAGCTTCAGTGTGAATCAGCCCCAGCATTTT
TRBV25-1	TRBJ1-2	-	16	TRBD1	CASSPGQGSANYGYTF	TGTGCCAGCTCACCGGGACAGGGGTCAGCTAACTATGGCTACACCTTC
TRBV9	TRBJ2-1	-	14	TRBD2	CASSVGGGLNEQFF	TGTGCCAGCAGCGTAGGCGGGGGGCTAAATGAGCAGTTCTTC
TRBV5-1	TRBJ1-1	-	14	-	CASSLGPTSTEAFF	TGCGCCAGCAGCTTGGGACCGACTAGCACTGAAGCTTTCTTT
TRBV5-1	TRBJ2-3	-	15	TRBD2	CASSLRSGGIDTQYF	TGCGCCAGCAGCTTGAGGAGCGGGGGAATAGATACGCAGTATTTT
TRBV6-6	TRBJ1-1	-	14	TRBD1	CASSPGQGNGKAFF	TGTGCCAGCAGCCCTGGACAGGGGAACGGGAAAGCTTTCTTT
TRBV3-1/TRBV3-2	TRBJ2-2	-	20	TRBD2	CASSASGLAGGLTNTGELFF	TGTGCCAGCAGCGCCTCGGGACTAGCGGGGGGTCTAACGAACACCGGGGAGCTGTTTTTT
TRBV27	TRBJ2-2	-	15	TRBD2	CASRGLAVIAGELFF	TGTGCCAGCAGGGGACTAGCGGTCATTGCCGGGGAGCTGTTTTTT
TRBV4-1	TRBJ1-2	many	15	-	CASSQDLGTRGGYTF	TGCGCCAGCAGCCAAGATCTAGGAACCCGGGGTGGCTACACCTTC
TRBV5-6	TRBJ1-5	-	14	-	CASSPVGGGQPQHF	TGTGCCAGCAGCCCAGTGGGGGGGGGTCAGCCCCAGCATTTT
TRBV7-8	TRBJ2-2	-	14	-	CASSPGDHTGELFF	TGTGCCAGCTCCCCCGGGGATCACACCGGGGAGCTGTTTTTT
TRBV6-5	TRBJ1-5	few	15	-	CASKAGILSNQPQHF	TGTGCCAGTAAGGCAGGAATCCTTAGCAATCAGCCCCAGCATTTT
TRBV21-1	TRBJ2-1	-	12	-	CASRLRRVSQFF	TGTGCCAGCAGATTACGGCGGGTGAGTCAGTTCTTC
TRBV2	TRBJ2-7	once	13	-	CASILDSNYEQYF	TGTGCCAGCATTTTAGACTCTAACTACGAGCAGTACTTC
TRBV2	TRBJ2-5	-	15	TRBD1	CASSGAGTGKETQYF	TGTGCCAGCAGTGGGGCCGGGACAGGGAAAGAGACCCAGTACTTC
TRBV4-1	TRBJ1-2	-	15	TRBD1	CASSQEQGAYYGYTF	TGCGCCAGCAGCCAAGAACAGGGGGCCTACTATGGCTACACCTTC
TRBV4-1	TRBJ1-2	-	17	-	CASSQDSVMPPSYGYTF	TGCGCCAGCAGCCAAGATTCGGTCATGCCCCCTTCCTATGGCTACACCTTC